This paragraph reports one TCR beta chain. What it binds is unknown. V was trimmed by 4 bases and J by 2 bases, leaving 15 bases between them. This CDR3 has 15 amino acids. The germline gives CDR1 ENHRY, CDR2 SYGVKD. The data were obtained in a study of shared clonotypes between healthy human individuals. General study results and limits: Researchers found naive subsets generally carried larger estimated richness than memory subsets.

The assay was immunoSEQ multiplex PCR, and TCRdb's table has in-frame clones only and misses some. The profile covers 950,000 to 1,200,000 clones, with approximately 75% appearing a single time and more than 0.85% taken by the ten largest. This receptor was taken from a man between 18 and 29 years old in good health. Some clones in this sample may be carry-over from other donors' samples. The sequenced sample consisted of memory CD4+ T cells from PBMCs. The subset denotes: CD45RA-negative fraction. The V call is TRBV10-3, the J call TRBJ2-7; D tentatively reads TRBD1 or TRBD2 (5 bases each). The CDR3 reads CAISASRDGTYEQYF. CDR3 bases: TGTGCCATCAGTGCGTCCCGGGACGGGACCTACGAGCAGTACTTC.